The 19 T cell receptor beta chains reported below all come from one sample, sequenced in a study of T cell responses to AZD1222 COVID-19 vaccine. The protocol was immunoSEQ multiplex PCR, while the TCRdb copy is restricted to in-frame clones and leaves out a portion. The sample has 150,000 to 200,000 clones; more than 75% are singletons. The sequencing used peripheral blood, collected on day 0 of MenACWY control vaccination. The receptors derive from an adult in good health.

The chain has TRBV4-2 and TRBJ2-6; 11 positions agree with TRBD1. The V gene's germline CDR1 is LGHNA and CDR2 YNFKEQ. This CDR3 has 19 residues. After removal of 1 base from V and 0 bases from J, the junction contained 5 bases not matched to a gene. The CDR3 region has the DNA TGTGCCAGCAGCCAAGCAGGTGGACAGGGGGCCTCTGGGGCCAACGTCCTGACTTTC. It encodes CASSQAGGQGASGANVLTF.

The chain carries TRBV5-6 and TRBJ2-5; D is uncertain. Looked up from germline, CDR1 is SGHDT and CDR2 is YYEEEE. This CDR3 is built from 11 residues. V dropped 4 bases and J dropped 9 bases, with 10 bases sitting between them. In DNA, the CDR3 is TGTGCCAGCAGCCGGATGGAAGCCCAGTACTTC. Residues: CASSRMEAQYF.

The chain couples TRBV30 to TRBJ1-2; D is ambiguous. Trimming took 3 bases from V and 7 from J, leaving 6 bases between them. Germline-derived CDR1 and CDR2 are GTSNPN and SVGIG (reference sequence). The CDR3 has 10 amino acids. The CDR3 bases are TGTGCCTGGAGCAACGGTGGCTACACCTTC. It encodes CAWSNGGYTF.

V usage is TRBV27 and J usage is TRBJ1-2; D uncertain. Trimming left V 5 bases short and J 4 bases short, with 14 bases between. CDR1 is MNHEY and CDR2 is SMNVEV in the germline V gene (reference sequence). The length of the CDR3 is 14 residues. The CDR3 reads CASSPLRRTYGYTF. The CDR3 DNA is TGTGCCAGCAGTCCACTACGAAGAACCTATGGCTACACCTTC.

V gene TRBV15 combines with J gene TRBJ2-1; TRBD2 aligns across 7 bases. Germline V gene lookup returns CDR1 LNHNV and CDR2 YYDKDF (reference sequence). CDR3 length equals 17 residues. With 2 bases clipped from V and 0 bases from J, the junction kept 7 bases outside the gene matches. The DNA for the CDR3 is TGTGCCACCAGCAGATTTTTAGGCGGGGGCTCCTACAATGAGCAGTTCTTC. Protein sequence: CATSRFLGGGSYNEQFF.

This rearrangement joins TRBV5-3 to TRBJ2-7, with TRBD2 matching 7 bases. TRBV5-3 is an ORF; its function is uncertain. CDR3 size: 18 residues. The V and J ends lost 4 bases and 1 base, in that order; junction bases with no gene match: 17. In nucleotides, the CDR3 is TGTGCCAGAAGCCAAGGACTAGTAAAAAGAACAAAATCCTACGAGCAGTACTTC. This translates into CARSQGLVKRTKSYEQYF.

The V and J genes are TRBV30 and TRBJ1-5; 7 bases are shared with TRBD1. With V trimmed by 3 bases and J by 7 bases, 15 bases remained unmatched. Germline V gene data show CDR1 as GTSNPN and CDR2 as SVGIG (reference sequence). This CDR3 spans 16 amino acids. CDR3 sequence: CAWRMNFRGIWQPQHF. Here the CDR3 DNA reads TGTGCCTGGAGAATGAACTTCAGGGGGATTTGGCAGCCCCAGCATTTT.

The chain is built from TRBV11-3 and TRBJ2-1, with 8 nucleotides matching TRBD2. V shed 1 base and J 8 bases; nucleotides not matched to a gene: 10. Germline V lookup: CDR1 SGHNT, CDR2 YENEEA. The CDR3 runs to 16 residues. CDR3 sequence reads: CASSLGSGSRADEQFF. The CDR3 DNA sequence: TGTGCCAGCAGCTTAGGGAGCGGGAGTCGGGCCGATGAGCAGTTCTTC.

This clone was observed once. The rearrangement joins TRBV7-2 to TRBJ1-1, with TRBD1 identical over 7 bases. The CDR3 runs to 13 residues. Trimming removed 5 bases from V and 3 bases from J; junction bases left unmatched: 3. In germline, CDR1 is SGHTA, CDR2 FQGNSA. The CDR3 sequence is CASSRQGDTEAFF. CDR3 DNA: TGTGCCAGCAGCAGACAGGGTGACACTGAAGCTTTCTTT.

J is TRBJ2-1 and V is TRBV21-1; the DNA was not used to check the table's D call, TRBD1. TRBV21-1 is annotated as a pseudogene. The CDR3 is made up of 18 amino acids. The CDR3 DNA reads TGTGCCAGCAGCAAACTAGGGACAGGGCCGAGCTCCTACAATGAGCAGTTCTTC. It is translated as CASSKLGTGPSSYNEQFF.

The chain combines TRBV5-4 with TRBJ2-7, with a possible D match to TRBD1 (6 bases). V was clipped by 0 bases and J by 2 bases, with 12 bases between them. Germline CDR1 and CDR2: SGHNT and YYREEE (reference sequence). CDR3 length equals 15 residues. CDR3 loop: CASSLGVGQTYEQYF. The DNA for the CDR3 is TGTGCCAGCAGCTTGGGGGTTGGACAGACCTACGAGCAGTACTTC.

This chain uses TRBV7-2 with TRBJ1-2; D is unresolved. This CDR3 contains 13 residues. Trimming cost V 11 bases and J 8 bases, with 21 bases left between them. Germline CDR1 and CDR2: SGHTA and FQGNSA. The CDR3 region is CALRGRVEYGYTF. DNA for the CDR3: TGTGCCCTTAGAGGGAGGGTTGAATACGGCTACACCTTC.

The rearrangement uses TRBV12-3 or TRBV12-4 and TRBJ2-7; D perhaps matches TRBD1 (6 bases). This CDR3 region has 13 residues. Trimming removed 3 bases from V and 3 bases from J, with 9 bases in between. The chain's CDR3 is CASSFGRGYEQYF. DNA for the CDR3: TGTGCCAGCAGTTTCGGCAGGGGCTACGAGCAGTACTTC.

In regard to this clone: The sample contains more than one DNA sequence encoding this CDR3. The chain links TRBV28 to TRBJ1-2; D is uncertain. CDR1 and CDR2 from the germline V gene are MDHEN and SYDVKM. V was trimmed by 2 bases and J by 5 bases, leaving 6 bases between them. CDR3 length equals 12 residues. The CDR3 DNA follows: TGTGCCAGCAGTTTACCGGTGTATGGCTACACCTTC. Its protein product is CASSLPVYGYTF.

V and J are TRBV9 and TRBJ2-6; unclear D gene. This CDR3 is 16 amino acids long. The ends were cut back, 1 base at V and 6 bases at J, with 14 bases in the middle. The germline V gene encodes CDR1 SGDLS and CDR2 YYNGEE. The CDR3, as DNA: TGTGCCAGCAGCGTACAAACGGGTCTGGAGGCCAACGTCCTGACTTTC. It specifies CASSVQTGLEANVLTF.

The chain's CDR3 is CASSNNGDHRWSGANVLTF. CDR3 in DNA: TGTGCCAGCAGCAACAACGGGGACCACCGGTGGTCTGGGGCCAACGTCCTGACTTTC. This chain uses TRBV27 with TRBJ2-6; D is tentatively TRBD1 or TRBD2 (5 bases each). Trimming pared 6 bases from V and 1 base from J, leaving 22 bases between. The germline gives CDR1 MNHEY, CDR2 SMNVEV (reference sequence). The CDR3 has 19 amino acids. Filled out from reference TRBV27 and TRBJ2-6, the complete variable domain reads EAQVTQNPRYLITVTGKKLTVTCSQNMNHEYMSWYRQDPGLGLRQIYYSMNVEVTDKGDVPEGYKVSRKEKRNFPLILESPSPNQTSLYFCASSNNGDHRWSGANVLTFGAGSRLTVL.

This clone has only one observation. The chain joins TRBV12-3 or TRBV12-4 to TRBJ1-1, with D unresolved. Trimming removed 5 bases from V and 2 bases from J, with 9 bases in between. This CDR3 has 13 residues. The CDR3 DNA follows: TGTGCCAGCAGTGCGGGCCTCAACACTGAAGCTTTCTTT. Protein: CASSAGLNTEAFF.

In nucleotides, the CDR3 is TGCGCCAGCAGCCCCCTAGGAGGGCGAACCGGGGAGCTGTTTTTT. Translating gives CASSPLGGRTGELFF. The V call is TRBV4-1, the J call TRBJ2-2, with TRBD2 as a possible D gene (6 bases). The germline gives CDR1 MGHRA, CDR2 YSYEKL. The CDR3 runs 15 residues. Trimming pared 4 bases from V and 5 bases from J, leaving 14 bases between.

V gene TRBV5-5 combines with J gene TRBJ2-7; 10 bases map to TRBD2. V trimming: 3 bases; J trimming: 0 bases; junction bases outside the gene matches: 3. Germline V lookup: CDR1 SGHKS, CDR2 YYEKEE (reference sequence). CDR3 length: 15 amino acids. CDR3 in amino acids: CASSSRLAGSYEQYF. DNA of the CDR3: TGTGCCAGCAGCTCAAGACTAGCGGGCTCCTACGAGCAGTACTTC.